Following are 30 T cell receptor beta chains from one sample sequenced in a study of OX40 agonist ivuxolimab in advanced cancers. The repertoire was sequenced with immunoSEQ multiplex PCR; TCRdb's copy has only in-frame clones and lacks some. The sample holds over 9,500 clones; 66% are singletons and the top ten take more than 25%. The sequencing here drew on CD4+ or CD8+ T cells sorted from blood, taken in a trial of the OX40 agonist ivuxolimab. These receptors all stem from an adult with an advanced solid tumor such as melanoma, head and neck, liver or kidney cancer.

The chain combines TRBV5-5 with TRBJ2-6; no clear D. CDR3 length: 15 residues. The V end was cut by 1 base, the J end by 0 bases, with 5 bases between. The V gene's germline CDR1 is SGHKS and CDR2 YYEKEE (reference sequence). This CDR3 reads CASSLMLSGANVLTF. Here the CDR3 DNA reads TGTGCCAGCAGCTTGATGCTCTCTGGGGCCAACGTCCTGACTTTC.

DNA for the CDR3: TGCGCCAGCAGCCAAGATCCCAGTACGTACGAGCAGTACTTC. Its translation is CASSQDPSTYEQYF. This chain links TRBV4-1 with TRBJ2-7, with no clear D. The CDR3 extends over 14 amino acids. The germline gives CDR1 MGHRA, CDR2 YSYEKL. Trimming cost V 0 bases and J 4 bases, with 10 bases left between them.

On this clone: It differs at one base from a far larger clone, so likely a read error. The V and J genes are TRBV6-5 and TRBJ1-1; D not resolved. Germline V gene sequence: CDR1 MNHEY, CDR2 SVGAGI. Trimming took off 5 bases at V and 1 base at J, with 5 bases between the two ends. The CDR3 is 12 amino acids. CDR3 sequence (DNA): TGTGCCAGCAGTCCAGGGAACACTGAAGCTTTCTTT. Residues: CASSPGNTEAFF.

The chain is built from TRBV4-1 and TRBJ1-1; D gene uncertain. This CDR3 has 13 amino acids. V lost 4 bases and J 4 bases, leaving 10 bases between the germline ends. The germline V gene has CDR1 MGHRA and CDR2 YSYEKL. The CDR3, as DNA: TGCGCCAGCAGCCCCCCCTCCGCCACTGAAGCTTTCTTT. Its protein product is CASSPPSATEAFF.

The rearrangement uses TRBV4-1 and TRBJ2-7; possibly TRBD1 for D (7 bases). Looked up from germline, CDR1 is MGHRA and CDR2 is YSYEKL. The CDR3 sequence is 15 residues long. V lost 1 base, J lost 2 bases, and 12 bases lay in between. CDR3 sequence reads: CASSQGQGGTYEQYF. The CDR3 DNA follows: TGCGCCAGCAGCCAAGGACAGGGAGGAACCTACGAGCAGTACTTC.

About this clone: An end of the junction does not agree with germline; a read error may underlie this. The J gene is TRBJ2-3, the V gene TRBV5-3; TRBD2 matches 12 bases. TRBV5-3 is reported as an ORF; its role is uncertain. The CDR3 extends over 14 amino acids. For the CDR3, the DNA is TGTGCCAGCAGCTTGGGACTAGCGGGAGATACGCAGTATTTT. It codes for CASSLGLAGDTQYF.

The chain combines TRBV29-1 with TRBJ2-4; D uncertain. The V end lost 4 bases, the J end lost 0 bases, and 7 bases lay between the germline ends. The CDR3 loop spans 13 amino acids. In germline, CDR1 is SQVTM, CDR2 ANQGSEA. The CDR3 DNA follows: TGCAGCGTTGTAGGTTCAGCCAAAAACATTCAGTACTTC. The encoded protein is CSVVGSAKNIQYF. The variable domain in full, completed from reference TRBV29-1 and TRBJ2-4, reads SAVISQKPSRDICQRGTSLTIQCQVDSQVTMMFWYRQQPGQSLTLIATANQGSEATYESGFVIDKFPISRPNLTFSTLTVSNMSPEDSSIYLCSVVGSAKNIQYFGAGTRLSVL.

The chain joins TRBV6-5 to TRBJ2-7; TRBD1 matches 8 bases. After removal of 5 bases from V and 4 bases from J, the junction contained 4 bases not matched to a gene. The CDR3 runs to 13 residues. Germline V gene lookup returns CDR1 MNHEY and CDR2 SVGAGI. This CDR3 reads CASSGQGQYEQYF. The CDR3 DNA is TGTGCCAGCAGTGGACAGGGTCAATACGAGCAGTACTTC.

The J gene is TRBJ2-5, the V gene TRBV19; D perhaps matches TRBD2 (6 bases). Matching the DNA end better, TRBJ2-7 makes the J call doubtful. Germline CDR1 and CDR2: LNHDA and SQIVND (reference sequence). The CDR3 contains 14 residues. CDR3 sequence: CASRGTWSSYEQYF. The CDR3 coding sequence is TGTGCCAGTAGGGGGACTTGGAGCTCCTACGAGCAGTACTTC.

The chain carries TRBV6-4 and TRBJ2-7, with 7 nucleotides matching TRBD1. CDR1 and CDR2 from the germline V gene are MRHNA and SNTAGT. Unmatched junction bases numbered 2, after V lost 5 bases and J lost 4 bases. The CDR3 is made up of 12 amino acids. CDR3 amino acids: CASSPRGYEQYF. The CDR3 nucleotides read TGTGCCAGCAGTCCCAGGGGGTACGAGCAGTACTTC.

The V gene is TRBV4-3, the J gene TRBJ2-1; the D is unclear. Trimming removed 0 bases at V and 6 bases at J, with 9 bases between. The CDR3 covers 14 residues. Germline values: CDR1 LGHNA, CDR2 YSLEER. DNA of the CDR3: TGCGCCAGCAGCCAAGAGGCTAAGGGCAATGAGCAGTTCTTC. Protein sequence: CASSQEAKGNEQFF.

The chain recombines TRBV27 with TRBJ2-7, with D possibly being TRBD2 (5 bases). V was trimmed by 7 bases and J by 1 base, leaving 8 bases between them. CDR1 and CDR2 from the germline V gene are MNHEY and SMNVEV (reference sequence). CDR3 size: 12 residues. In nucleotides, the CDR3 is TGTGCCAGCAACCCGGGATCCTACGAGCAGTACTTC. Amino acids: CASNPGSYEQYF.

This clone is medium-sized. This chain connects TRBV6-5 to TRBJ1-2, with 9 bases aligning to TRBD1. The CDR3 runs 14 residues. Germline CDR1 reads MNHEY; CDR2 reads SVGAGI. Trimming cost V 7 bases and J 2 bases; bases outside gene matches: 5. Written as DNA, the CDR3 is TGTGCCAGCAATCGACAGGGGGGGAACTATGGCTACACCTTC. This codes for CASNRQGGNYGYTF.

This chain joins TRBV6-5 and TRBJ2-3, with D unresolved. CDR3 length: 14 amino acids. Per the germline V gene, CDR1 is MNHEY and CDR2 is SVGAGI. V lost 0 bases and J 5 bases, leaving 9 bases between the germline ends. The CDR3 region is CASSYSGPGDTQYF. Here the CDR3 DNA reads TGTGCCAGCAGTTACTCTGGGCCTGGAGATACGCAGTATTTT.

This chain joins TRBV19 and TRBJ1-2; D gene uncertain. The CDR3 is made up of 15 amino acids. Trimming took off 2 bases at V and 7 bases at J, with 17 bases between the two ends. Looked up from germline, CDR1 is LNHDA and CDR2 is SQIVND (reference sequence). The CDR3 DNA follows: TGTGCCAGTAGTATAAACCTATGGACGCTGGCTGGCTACACCTTC. Amino acid sequence: CASSINLWTLAGYTF.

This chain uses TRBV19 with TRBJ2-7; D is undetermined. This CDR3 region has 14 residues. Germline CDR1 reads LNHDA; CDR2 reads SQIVND (reference sequence). Trimming took 3 bases from V and 0 from J, leaving 9 bases between them. The CDR3: CASSMLSSSYEQYF. DNA for the CDR3: TGTGCCAGTAGTATGCTGTCCAGCTCCTACGAGCAGTACTTC.

In this sample, this clone is medium-sized. The J gene is TRBJ2-7, the V gene TRBV4-1, with a tentative D call TRBD2 (6 bases). The V end lost 5 bases, the J end lost 8 bases, and 10 bases lay between the germline ends. Germline CDR1 and CDR2: MGHRA and YSYEKL. The CDR3 is made up of 11 amino acids. CDR3 bases: TGCGCCAGCAGCAATGGACTAAAGCAGTACTTC. Residues: CASSNGLKQYF.

The J gene is TRBJ1-2, the V gene TRBV2, with D hard to call. Trimming cost V 5 bases and J 6 bases, with 13 bases left between them. This CDR3 is 13 amino acids long. The germline CDR1 and CDR2 sequences are SNHLY and FYNNEI. In nucleotides, the CDR3 is TGTGCCAGCAGTTTAGCTCAGGAGGATGGCTACACCTTC. Encoded protein: CASSLAQEDGYTF. Full variable domain (missing parts from reference TRBV2 and TRBJ1-2): EPEVTQTPSHQVTQMGQEVILRCVPISNHLYFYWYRQILGQKVEFLVSFYNNEISEKSEIFDDQFSVERPDGSNFTLKIRSTKLEDSAMYFCASSLAQEDGYTFGSGTRLTVV.

The rearrangement links TRBV11-1 to TRBJ1-6; 7 bases line up with TRBD1. Germline lookup yields CDR1 SGHAT and CDR2 FQDESV (reference sequence). V was pared by 3 bases and J by 1 base, with 3 bases of the junction left unmatched. CDR3 length: 16 residues. The chain's CDR3 is CASSLEGASYNSPLHF. The CDR3 DNA is TGTGCCAGCAGCTTGGAGGGGGCGTCCTATAATTCACCCCTCCACTTT. The variable domain in full, completed from reference TRBV11-1 and TRBJ1-6, reads EAEVAQSPRYKITEKSQAVAFWCDPISGHATLYWYRQILGQGPELLVQFQDESVVDDSQLPKDRFSAERLKGVDSTLKIQPAELGDSAMYLCASSLEGASYNSPLHFGNGTRLTVT.

This clone is deemed medium-sized. V is TRBV6-6 and J is TRBJ1-6, with 8 bases identical to TRBD1. This CDR3 region has 14 residues. CDR1 and CDR2 from the germline V gene are MNHNY and SVGAGI (reference sequence). After removal of 5 bases from V and 8 bases from J, the junction contained 5 bases not matched to a gene. The CDR3, as DNA: TGTGCCAGCAGTCAAGGGACAGGATATTCACCCCTCCACTTT. It is translated as CASSQGTGYSPLHF.

The chain carries TRBV6-5 and TRBJ2-1; D remains unclear. In germline, CDR1 is MNHEY, CDR2 SVGAGI. The CDR3 runs 12 residues. Trimming stripped 3 bases from V and 9 bases from J, with 9 bases between. The CDR3 sequence: CASSYDNVEQFF. The CDR3 DNA is TGTGCCAGCAGTTATGATAACGTTGAGCAGTTCTTC.

The rearrangement links TRBV6-5 to TRBJ2-7, with 8 bases that match TRBD1. The CDR3 loop spans 13 amino acids. The V segment lost 7 bases and the J segment 7 bases; nucleotides outside the gene matches: 9. Germline V gene sequence: CDR1 MNHEY, CDR2 SVGAGI. Written as DNA, the CDR3 is TGTGCCAGCACCCCTGGACAGGGTGGGGAGCAGTACTTC. Amino acid sequence: CASTPGQGGEQYF.

The rearrangement uses TRBV7-9 and TRBJ2-1; no clear D gene. The CDR3 loop spans 11 amino acids. Germline CDR1 and CDR2: SEHNR and FQNEAQ (reference sequence). The V and J ends lost 1 base and 9 bases respectively, with 4 bases between them. This chain's CDR3 is CASSLVPEQFF. CDR3 DNA sequence: TGTGCCAGCAGCTTAGTACCTGAGCAGTTCTTC. Looking up the rest from reference TRBV7-9 and TRBJ2-1 gives the full variable domain: DTGVSQNPRHKITKRGQNVTFRCDPISEHNRLYWYRQTLGQGPEFLTYFQNEAQLEKSRLLSDRFSAERPKGSFSTLEIQRTEQGDSAMYLCASSLVPEQFFGPGTRLTVL.

V gene TRBV7-2 combines with J gene TRBJ1-2; D gene unclear. Germline-derived CDR1 and CDR2 are SGHTA and FQGNSA. CDR3 length equals 15 residues. V was clipped by 5 bases and J by 0 bases, with 13 bases between them. The CDR3 DNA reads as TGTGCCAGCAGCCTAATAGGAGGGTCTAACTATGGCTACACCTTC. This sequence encodes CASSLIGGSNYGYTF.

V usage is TRBV4-2 and J usage is TRBJ1-4, with D uncertain. The CDR3 covers 17 residues. V was clipped by 0 bases and J by 0 bases, with 11 bases between them. Germline CDR1 and CDR2: LGHNA and YNFKEQ. The CDR3 loop is CASSQEVITATNEKLFF. The CDR3 region has the DNA TGTGCCAGCAGCCAAGAAGTGATTACGGCAACTAATGAAAAACTGTTTTTT.

V and J are TRBV19 and TRBJ2-7, with D uncertain. V lost 4 bases and J 0 bases, leaving 13 bases between the germline ends. CDR3 size: 15 residues. CDR1 and CDR2 from the germline V gene are LNHDA and SQIVND (reference sequence). The CDR3 is CASSTQGLYSYEQYF. The CDR3 coding sequence is TGTGCCAGTAGTACCCAAGGTCTCTACTCCTACGAGCAGTACTTC.

The rearrangement uses TRBV6-6 and TRBJ2-6, with a weak D call TRBD2 (5 bases). Trimming pared 8 bases from V and 5 bases from J, leaving 13 bases between. The germline V gene has CDR1 MNHNY and CDR2 SVGAGI (reference sequence). This CDR3 is 14 amino acids long. CDR3 in DNA: TGTGCCAGCGGGAGCATGTTATGGGCCAACGTCCTGACTTTC. Translating gives CASGSMLWANVLTF.

V and J are TRBV9 and TRBJ1-3; D gene uncertain. Germline CDR1 reads SGDLS; CDR2 reads YYNGEE. The CDR3 totals 14 residues. Trimming left V 3 bases short and J 2 bases short, with 9 bases between. CDR3 DNA: TGTGCCAGCAGCGCAACAAGGGCTGGAAACACCATATATTTT. Translation: CASSATRAGNTIYF.

The chain has TRBV7-8 and TRBJ2-7; D remains unclear. The V gene's germline CDR1 is SGHVS and CDR2 FQNEAQ. This CDR3 has 16 residues. V was pared by 1 base and J by 2 bases, with 15 bases between. CDR3 residues: CASSLEPVRQTYEQYF. In nucleotides, the CDR3 is TGTGCCAGCAGCTTAGAGCCGGTCCGGCAGACCTACGAGCAGTACTTC.

The rearrangement uses TRBV10-1 and TRBJ2-1, with 8 bases aligning to TRBD1. The CDR3 covers 15 residues. Per the germline V gene, CDR1 is WNHNN and CDR2 is SYGVQD (reference sequence). The junction had 10 bases not matched to a gene; V was cut back by 8 bases and J by 4 bases. Written as DNA, the CDR3 is TGCGCCAGCTGGGGGACGGGACAGGATTACAATGAGCAGTTCTTC. Translated: CASWGTGQDYNEQFF.